This is a list of T cell receptor beta chains from one sample in a study of control samples from healthy donors and cancer patients. The repertoire was sequenced with immunoSEQ multiplex PCR; TCRdb's copy has only in-frame clones and lacks some. The sample shows about 140,000 clones, 80% to 90% of them seen only once. The sequenced sample consisted of blood. The receptors here all came from a woman aged 25 to 39 in good health. Each CDR3 is given with its conserved first and last residue. Fields, in order: clone size, J gene, D gene, V gene, CDR3 protein, CDR3 DNA. D genes are given only for firm matches. Some rows have no size entry. The others give once, few or many, or a class for an expanded clone.

NA,TRBJ2-3,TRBD2,TRBV9,CASSVARLAGGRIDTQYF,TGTGCCAGCAGCGTAGCTAGACTAGCGGGAGGGAGAATTGATACGCAGTATTTT
NA,TRBJ2-1,TRBD2,TRBV11-2,CASKKRRGTTYNEQFF,TGTGCCAGCAAAAAACGCCGGGGGACTACATACAATGAGCAGTTCTTC
NA,TRBJ2-5,NA,TRBV7-2,CASSLGPGQETQYF,TGTGCCAGCAGCTTAGGACCAGGACAAGAGACCCAGTACTTC
NA,TRBJ1-5,NA,TRBV7-9,CASSFWGDNQPQHF,TGTGCCAGCAGCTTTTGGGGAGACAATCAGCCCCAGCATTTT
NA,TRBJ2-5,TRBD2,TRBV28,CASSSLAGEETQYF,TGTGCCAGCAGTTCACTAGCGGGAGAAGAGACCCAGTACTTC
once,TRBJ1-6,NA,TRBV28,CASSFSSSPLHF,TGTGCCAGCAGTTTCTCCAGTTCACCCCTCCACTTT
NA,TRBJ2-1,TRBD2,TRBV13,CASSLEASGNQQFF,TGTGCCAGCAGCTTAGAGGCTAGCGGCAACCAGCAGTTCTTC
NA,TRBJ1-2,TRBD1,TRBV5-1,CASSSQGNYGYTF,TGCGCCAGCAGCTCACAGGGGAACTATGGCTACACCTTC
NA,TRBJ1-5,NA,TRBV2,CASSEGGKLGSQHF,TGTGCCAGCAGTGAGGGTGGTAAGTTAGGCTCACAGCATTTT
NA,TRBJ2-2,NA,TRBV6-5,CASSSGSGELFF,TGTGCCAGCAGTTCAGGGTCCGGGGAGCTGTTTTTT
NA,TRBJ2-5,TRBD2,TRBV14,CASSQATSGSETQYF,TGTGCCAGCAGCCAAGCGACTAGCGGGAGCGAGACCCAGTACTTC
NA,TRBJ2-2,NA,TRBV11-2,CASSLAPRTGELFF,TGTGCCAGCAGCTTAGCCCCACGCACCGGGGAGCTGTTTTTT
NA,TRBJ1-2,NA,TRBV12-3/TRBV12-4,CASKPPWYGYTF,TGTGCCAGCAAACCCCCTTGGTATGGCTACACCTTC
NA,TRBJ2-5,NA,TRBV5-4,CASSHQGGETQYF,TGTGCCAGCAGCCACCAGGGTGGAGAGACCCAGTACTTC
NA,TRBJ1-6,NA,TRBV9,CASRWGADDNSPLHF,TGTGCCAGCAGGTGGGGGGCAGACGATAATTCACCCCTCCACTTT
NA,TRBJ2-2,NA,TRBV24-1,CATSAGMDTGELFF,TGTGCCACCTCGGCAGGTATGGACACCGGGGAGCTGTTTTTT